This T cell receptor beta chain was recorded in a study of T-cell reconstitution after alpha-beta-depleted transplantation in children (dated by TCRdb to 2015 to 2016). Background for the entire study: Using TCR repertoire profiling, the study followed T-cell immune reconstitution in a quantitative way in children after TCRalphabeta/CD19-depleted allogeneic hematopoietic cell transplantation.

This clonotype was counted only a few times. Its antigen specificity is not known. Base qualities are not recorded, but no much larger clone differs from it by a single base. The paper's findings and limits, for the study overall: The apparently early alphabetaT-cell count recovery about two months after transplant was reportedly dependent on only several hundred rapidly expanded clones derived from non-depleted graft cells. In some patients, the high TCRbeta diversity seen at day 60 was put down to recipient T cells and intrathymic progenitors that had survived conditioning. Over the following months the frequencies of hyperexpanded clones went down, and after one year T-cell counts and TCRbeta diversity were mostly credited to newly produced T cells.

Germline trimming: 5 bases from V, 5 bases from J; junction bases outside gene matches: 4. The CDR3 covers 13 residues, taking in both the cysteine and the phenylalanine. The DNA shown is the 39-base CDR3, in frame from base 1. CDR1 and CDR2, looked up from the germline V gene, are MDHEN and SYDVKM. The meaning of the sample's treatment or condition label: allogeneic hematopoietic cell transplantation with graft depleted of TCRalphabeta T cells and CD19 B cells. The children who served as transplant recipients had been given grafts of TCRalphabeta/CD19-depleted allogeneic hematopoietic cells. The library was produced with PCR. Sequencing relied on an Illumina HiSeq 2500. Molecular barcoding was employed in the preparation of TCR libraries, with unique molecular identifiers being used to normalize TCRbeta repertoire quantification. Using fastp at Q25 and MiXCR, TCRdb reprocessed the public reads and kept productive beta chains. Entries that share a CDR3 protein sequence are merged under the most common genes and DNA. The sample data list 500,000 to 650,000 distinct CDR3 sequences, and roughly an eighth of these were observed just once. Roughly 15% of the sample rests with the top ten.

Here the sequenced sample was PBMCs, mostly from graft donor cells, taken 180 days after TCRalphabeta/CD19-depleted stem cell transplant. The V gene is TRBV28 and the J gene is TRBJ1-2, with TRBD1 matching 8 junction bases. This receptor was taken from a female patient aged 2 to 10 who had a stem cell transplant for aplastic anemia, so the T cells may come from the graft donor. This receptor has the CDR3 CASSAWTGYGYTF. The DNA sequence reads TGTGCCAGCAGTGCTTGGACAGGGTATGGCTACACCTTC.